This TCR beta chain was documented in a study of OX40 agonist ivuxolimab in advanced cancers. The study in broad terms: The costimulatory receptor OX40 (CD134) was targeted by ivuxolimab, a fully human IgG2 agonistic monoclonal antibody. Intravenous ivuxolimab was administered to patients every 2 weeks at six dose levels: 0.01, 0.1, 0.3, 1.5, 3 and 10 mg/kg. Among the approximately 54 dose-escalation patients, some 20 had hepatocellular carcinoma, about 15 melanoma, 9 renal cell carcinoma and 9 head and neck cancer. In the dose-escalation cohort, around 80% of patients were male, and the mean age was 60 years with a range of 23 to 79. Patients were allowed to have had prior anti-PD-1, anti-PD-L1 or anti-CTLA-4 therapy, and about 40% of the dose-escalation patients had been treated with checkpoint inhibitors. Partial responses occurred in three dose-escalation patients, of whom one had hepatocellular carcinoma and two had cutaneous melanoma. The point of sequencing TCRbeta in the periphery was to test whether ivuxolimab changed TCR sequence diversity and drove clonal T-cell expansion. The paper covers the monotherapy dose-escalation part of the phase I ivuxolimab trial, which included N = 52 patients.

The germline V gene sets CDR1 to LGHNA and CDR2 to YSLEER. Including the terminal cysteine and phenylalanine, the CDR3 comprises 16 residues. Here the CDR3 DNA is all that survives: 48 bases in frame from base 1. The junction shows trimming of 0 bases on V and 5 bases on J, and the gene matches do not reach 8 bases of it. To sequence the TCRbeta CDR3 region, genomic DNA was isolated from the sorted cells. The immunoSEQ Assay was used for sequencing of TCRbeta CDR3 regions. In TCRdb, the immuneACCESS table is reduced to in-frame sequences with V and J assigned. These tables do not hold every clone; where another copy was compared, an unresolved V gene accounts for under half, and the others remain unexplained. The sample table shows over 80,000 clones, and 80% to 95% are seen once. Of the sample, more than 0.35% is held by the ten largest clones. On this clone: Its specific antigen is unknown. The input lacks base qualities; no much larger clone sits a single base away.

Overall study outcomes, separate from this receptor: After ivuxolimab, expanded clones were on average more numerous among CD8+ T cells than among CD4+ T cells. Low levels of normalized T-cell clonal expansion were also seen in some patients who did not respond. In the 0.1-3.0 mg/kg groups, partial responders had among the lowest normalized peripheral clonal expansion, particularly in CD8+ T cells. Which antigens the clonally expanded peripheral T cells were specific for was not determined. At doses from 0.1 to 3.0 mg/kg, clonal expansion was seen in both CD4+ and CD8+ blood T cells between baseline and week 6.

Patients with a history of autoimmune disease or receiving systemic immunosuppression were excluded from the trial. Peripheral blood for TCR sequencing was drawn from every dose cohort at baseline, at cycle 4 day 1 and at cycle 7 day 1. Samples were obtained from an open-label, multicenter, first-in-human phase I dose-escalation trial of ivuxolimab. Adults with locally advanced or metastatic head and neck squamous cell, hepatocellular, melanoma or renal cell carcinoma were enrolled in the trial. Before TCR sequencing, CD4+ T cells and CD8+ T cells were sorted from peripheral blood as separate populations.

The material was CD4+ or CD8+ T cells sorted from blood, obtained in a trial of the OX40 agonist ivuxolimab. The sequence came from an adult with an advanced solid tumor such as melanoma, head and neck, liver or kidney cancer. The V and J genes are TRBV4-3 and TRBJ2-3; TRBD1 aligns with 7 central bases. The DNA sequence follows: TGCGCCAGCAGCCAAGATCGGACAGGAGGTGGAGATACGCAGTATTTT. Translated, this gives CASSQDRTGGGDTQYF.